This passage covers 3 T cell receptor beta chains from one sample sequenced in a study of cytomegalovirus exposure and HLA in healthy donors. A multiplex PCR was run with 60 Vbeta primers and 13 Jbeta primers. The table came from immunoSEQ multiplex PCR; TCRdb's copy has only in-frame clones and leaves some out. The sample totals 45,000 to 65,000 clones. The specimen was PBMCs. These receptors were obtained from a man younger than 30 in good health and CMV-seropositive.

The chain's CDR3 is CASSIPSTGNTEAFF. The CDR3, as DNA: TGTGCCAGTAGTATCCCCAGTACGGGGAACACTGAAGCTTTCTTT. The chain joins TRBV19 to TRBJ1-1; D not resolved. There are 15 residues in the CDR3. Germline V CDR1 and CDR2: LNHDA, SQIVND (reference sequence). V was shortened by 3 bases and J by 1 base, with 12 bases between the two germline ends.

CDR3 coding DNA: TGTGCCAGCAGCCAAGCCGGGACAGGGTTTAATCGCTACACCTTC. As protein: CASSQAGTGFNRYTF. The rearrangement joins TRBV4-2 to TRBJ1-2, with TRBD1 identical over 9 bases. The CDR3 extends over 15 amino acids. V lost 1 base, J lost 9 bases, and 9 bases stayed unmatched. Germline CDR1 reads LGHNA; CDR2 reads YNFKEQ.

CDR3 nucleotides: TGTGCCAGCAGCCTTGGACTAGCGGAAAACAATGAGCAGTTCTTC. Amino acids: CASSLGLAENNEQFF. The V gene is TRBV7-9, the J gene TRBJ2-1; 10 bases match TRBD2. Looked up from germline, CDR1 is SEHNR and CDR2 is FQNEAQ (reference sequence). With 5 bases clipped from V and 5 bases from J, the junction kept 6 bases outside the gene matches. The CDR3 has 15 amino acids.